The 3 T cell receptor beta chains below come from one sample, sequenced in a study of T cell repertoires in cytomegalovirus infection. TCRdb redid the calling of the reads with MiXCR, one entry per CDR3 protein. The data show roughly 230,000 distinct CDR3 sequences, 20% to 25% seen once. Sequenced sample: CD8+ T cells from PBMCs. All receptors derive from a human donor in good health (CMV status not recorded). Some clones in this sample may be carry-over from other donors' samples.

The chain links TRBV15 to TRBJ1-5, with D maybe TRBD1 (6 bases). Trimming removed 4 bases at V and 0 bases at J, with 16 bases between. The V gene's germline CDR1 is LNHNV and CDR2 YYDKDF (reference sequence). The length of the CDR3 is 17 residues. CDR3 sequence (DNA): TGTGCCACCAGCATAGATTATTCAGGGGATAGCAATCAGCCCCAGCATTTT. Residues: CATSIDYSGDSNQPQHF.

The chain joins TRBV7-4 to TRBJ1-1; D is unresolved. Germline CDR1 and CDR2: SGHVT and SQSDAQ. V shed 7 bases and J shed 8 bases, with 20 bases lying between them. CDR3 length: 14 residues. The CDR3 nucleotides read TGTGCCAGCACCCAGGCCGAGCCTCTGTTAGAAGCTTTCTTT. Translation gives CASTQAEPLLEAFF.

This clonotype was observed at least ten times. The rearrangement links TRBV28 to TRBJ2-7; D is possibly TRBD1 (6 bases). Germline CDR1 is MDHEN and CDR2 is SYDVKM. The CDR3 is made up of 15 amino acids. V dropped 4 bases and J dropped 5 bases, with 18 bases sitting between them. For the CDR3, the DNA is TGTGCCAGCAGTTCGAGGGGGTACAGCGTCGACGAGCAGTACTTC. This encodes CASSSRGYSVDEQYF.